Listed below are T cell receptor beta chains from one sample, sequenced in a study of T cells in localized non-small cell lung cancer. Produced via immunoSEQ multiplex PCR; TCRdb's table is partial and in-frame only. The table shows roughly 40,000 clones, with roughly 86% occurring only once. Material: peripheral blood, obtained before any cancer treatment. Source of these receptors: a man aged 18-55 years with stage I lung adenocarcinoma. CDR3s include the opening cysteine and the closing phenylalanine or tryptophan.

v_call,cdr3_length,j_call,cdr3_aa
TRBV5-1,17,TRBJ2-1,CASSFGTSSSPGNEQFF
TRBV30,15,TRBJ1-4,CAWTTRGQGNEKLFF
TRBV6-6,16,TRBJ1-2,CASSLYSGQGALGYTF
TRBV5-3,16,TRBJ2-6,CARSPPYRSGANVLTF
TRBV28,14,TRBJ2-5,CASSKAGGGETQYF
TRBV9,15,TRBJ2-5,CASSVGSLAQETQYF
TRBV7-2,15,TRBJ1-1,CASSLVPGGNTEAFF
TRBV7-8,17,TRBJ2-5,CASSPVGGGGALETQYF
TRBV5-1,15,TRBJ1-2,CASSLSGTGGYGYTF
TRBV28,14,TRBJ2-7,CASSSTGKSYEQYF
TRBV18,15,TRBJ1-1,CVSSPAFGGVTEAFF
TRBV4-3,15,TRBJ1-1,CASSQDVGISTEAFF
TRBV28,13,TRBJ2-7,CASTGTSTYEQYF
TRBV4-3,16,TRBJ1-2,CASSQDFGTGYYGYTF
TRBV19,19,TRBJ1-3,CASSIKISDSTSSGNTIYF
TRBV5-1,15,TRBJ2-7,CASSFLVSETYEQYF
TRBV29-1,14,TRBJ2-3,CSVLDRAFTDTQYF
TRBV19,15,TRBJ2-7,CASSIGGQTTYEQYF
TRBV25-1,16,TRBJ2-5,CASSEWETGYQETQYF
TRBV9,16,TRBJ1-4,CASSGRTGGYGEKLFF
TRBV29-1,17,TRBJ2-3,CSVEGTSGGFKVDTQYF
TRBV7-3,14,TRBJ2-7,CASSLTSGVDEQYF
TRBV7-9,11,TRBJ2-1,CASSEGGEQFF
TRBV18,18,TRBJ1-2,CASLPSSGLAGSVYGYTF
TRBV9,14,TRBJ1-2,CASSLRQGRYGYTF
TRBV7-6,16,TRBJ2-1,CASSPYIGTSLNEQFF
TRBV5-8,12,TRBJ1-3,CATSVTGNTIYF
TRBV18,14,TRBJ1-4,CASSPGAGGEKLFF
TRBV19,13,TRBJ1-6,CASSDRYNSPLHF
TRBV7-2,15,TRBJ1-5,CASSLGPNGNQPQHF
TRBV7-9,13,TRBJ2-5,CASSLNTIETQYF
TRBV7-2,16,TRBJ1-6,CASSPTAGILNSPLHF
TRBV9,13,TRBJ2-2,CASSPTGAGELFF
TRBV7-3,14,TRBJ2-7,CARSLGDIGYEQYF
TRBV11-2,19,TRBJ2-5,CASSLHYGGGVPDKGAQYF